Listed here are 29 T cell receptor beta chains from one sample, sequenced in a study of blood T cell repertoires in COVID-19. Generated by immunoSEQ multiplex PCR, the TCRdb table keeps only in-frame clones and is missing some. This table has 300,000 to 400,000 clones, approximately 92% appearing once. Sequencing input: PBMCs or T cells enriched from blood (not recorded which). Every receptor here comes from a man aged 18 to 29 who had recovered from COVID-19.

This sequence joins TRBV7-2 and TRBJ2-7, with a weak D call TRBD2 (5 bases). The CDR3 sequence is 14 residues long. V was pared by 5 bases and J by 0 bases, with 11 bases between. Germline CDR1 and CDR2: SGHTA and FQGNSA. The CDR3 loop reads CASSLGAYSYEQYF. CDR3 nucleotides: TGTGCCAGCAGCCTGGGAGCGTACTCCTACGAGCAGTACTTC.

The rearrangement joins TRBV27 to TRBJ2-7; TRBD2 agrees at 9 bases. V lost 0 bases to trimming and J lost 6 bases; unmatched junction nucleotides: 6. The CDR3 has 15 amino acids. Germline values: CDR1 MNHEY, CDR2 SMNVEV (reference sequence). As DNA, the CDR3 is TGTGCCAGCAGTTTATCAGCAGCGGGAGGAATCGAGCAGTACTTC. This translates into CASSLSAAGGIEQYF.

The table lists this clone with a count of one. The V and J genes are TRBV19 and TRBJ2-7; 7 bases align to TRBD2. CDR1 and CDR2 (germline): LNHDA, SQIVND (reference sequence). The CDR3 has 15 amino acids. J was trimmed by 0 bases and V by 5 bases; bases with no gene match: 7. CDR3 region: CASSGGAGISYEQYF. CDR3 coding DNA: TGTGCCAGTAGTGGGGGAGCGGGAATCTCCTACGAGCAGTACTTC.

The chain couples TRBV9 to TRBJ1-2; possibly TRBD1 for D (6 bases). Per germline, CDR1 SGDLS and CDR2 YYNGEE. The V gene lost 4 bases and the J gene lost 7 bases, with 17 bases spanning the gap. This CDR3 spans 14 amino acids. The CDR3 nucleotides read TGTGCCAGCAGCAATGTCACAGGGAGGGGTGGCTACACCTTC. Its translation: CASSNVTGRGGYTF.

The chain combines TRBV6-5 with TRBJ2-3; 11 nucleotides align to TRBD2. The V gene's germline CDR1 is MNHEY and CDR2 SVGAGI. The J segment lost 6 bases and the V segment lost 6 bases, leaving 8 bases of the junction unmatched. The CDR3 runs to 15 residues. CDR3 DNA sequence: TGTGCCAGCAGCCTTAGCGGGAGGGCCTTGGATACGCAGTATTTT. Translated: CASSLSGRALDTQYF.

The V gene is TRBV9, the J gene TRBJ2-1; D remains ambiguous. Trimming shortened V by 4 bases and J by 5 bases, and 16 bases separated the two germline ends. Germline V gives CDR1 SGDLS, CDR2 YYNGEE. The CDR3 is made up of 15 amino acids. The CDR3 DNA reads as TGTGCCAGCAGCCCCTCTAGAGTTCCCCACAATGAGCAGTTCTTC. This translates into CASSPSRVPHNEQFF.

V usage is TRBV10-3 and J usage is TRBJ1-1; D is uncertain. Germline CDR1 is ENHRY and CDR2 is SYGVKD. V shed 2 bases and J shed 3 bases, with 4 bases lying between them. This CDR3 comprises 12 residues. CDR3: CAISEPDTEAFF. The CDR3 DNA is TGTGCCATCAGTGAGCCGGACACTGAAGCTTTCTTT.

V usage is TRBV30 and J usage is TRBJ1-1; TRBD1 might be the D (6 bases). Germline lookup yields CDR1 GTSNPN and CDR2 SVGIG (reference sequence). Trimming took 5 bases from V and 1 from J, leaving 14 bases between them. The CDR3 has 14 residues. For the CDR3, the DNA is TGTGCCTGGTCGCCGGGACATAAGAACACTGAAGCTTTCTTT. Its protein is CAWSPGHKNTEAFF.

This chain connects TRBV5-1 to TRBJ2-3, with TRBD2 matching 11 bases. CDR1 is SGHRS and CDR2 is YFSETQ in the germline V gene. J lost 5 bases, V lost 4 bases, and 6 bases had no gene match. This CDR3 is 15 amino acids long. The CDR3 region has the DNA TGCGCCAGCAGCCCTAGCGGGGGGCAGGGAGATACGCAGTATTTT. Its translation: CASSPSGGQGDTQYF.

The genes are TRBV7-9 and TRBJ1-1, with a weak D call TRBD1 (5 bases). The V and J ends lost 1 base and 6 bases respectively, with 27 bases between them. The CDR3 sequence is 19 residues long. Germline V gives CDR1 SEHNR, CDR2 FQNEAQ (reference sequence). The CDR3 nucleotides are TGTGCCAGCAGCTTAGGGTATTTTCGGGGGATTCTTTGGCGGGCTGAAGCTTTCTTT. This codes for CASSLGYFRGILWRAEAFF.

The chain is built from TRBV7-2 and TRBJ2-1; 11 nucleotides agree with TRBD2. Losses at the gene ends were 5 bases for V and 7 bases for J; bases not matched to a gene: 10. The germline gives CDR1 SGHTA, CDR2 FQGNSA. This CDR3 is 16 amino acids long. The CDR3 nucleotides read TGTGCCAGCAGCCCAAGGGGGACTAGCGGACTTAATGAGCAGTTCTTC. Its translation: CASSPRGTSGLNEQFF.

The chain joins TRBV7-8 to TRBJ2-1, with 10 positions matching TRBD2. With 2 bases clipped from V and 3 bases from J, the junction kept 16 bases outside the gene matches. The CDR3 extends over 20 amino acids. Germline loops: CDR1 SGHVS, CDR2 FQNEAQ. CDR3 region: CASSLPKRGGPKRLYNEQFF. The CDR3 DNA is TGTGCCAGCAGCTTACCCAAGCGGGGGGGCCCAAAAAGACTCTACAATGAGCAGTTCTTC.

CDR3 in DNA: TGTGCCAGCTCTTATAGCGGGAGGGTCACCGGGGAGCTGTTTTTT. It translates to CASSYSGRVTGELFF. The V gene is TRBV27, the J gene TRBJ2-2, with 11 positions matching TRBD2. Trimming cost V 8 bases and J 4 bases; bases outside gene matches: 6. The CDR3 contains 15 residues. Germline-derived CDR1 and CDR2 are MNHEY and SMNVEV (reference sequence).

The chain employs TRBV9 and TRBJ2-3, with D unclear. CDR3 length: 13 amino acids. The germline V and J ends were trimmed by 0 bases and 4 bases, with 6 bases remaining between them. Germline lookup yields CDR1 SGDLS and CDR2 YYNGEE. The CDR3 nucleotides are TGTGCCAGCAGCGTAGAGTCAGCAGATACGCAGTATTTT. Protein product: CASSVESADTQYF.

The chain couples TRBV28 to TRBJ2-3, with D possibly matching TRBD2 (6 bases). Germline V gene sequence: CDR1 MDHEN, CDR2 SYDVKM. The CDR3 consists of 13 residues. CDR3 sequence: CVHGGRDTDTQYF. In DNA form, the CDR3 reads TGTGTCCACGGGGGTAGGGACACAGATACGCAGTATTTT.

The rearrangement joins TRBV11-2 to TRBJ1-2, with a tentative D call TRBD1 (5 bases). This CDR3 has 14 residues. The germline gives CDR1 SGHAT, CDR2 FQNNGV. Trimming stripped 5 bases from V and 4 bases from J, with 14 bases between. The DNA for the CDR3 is TGTGCCAGCAGCACCCTTCAGGGTAGCTATGGCTACACCTTC. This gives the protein CASSTLQGSYGYTF.

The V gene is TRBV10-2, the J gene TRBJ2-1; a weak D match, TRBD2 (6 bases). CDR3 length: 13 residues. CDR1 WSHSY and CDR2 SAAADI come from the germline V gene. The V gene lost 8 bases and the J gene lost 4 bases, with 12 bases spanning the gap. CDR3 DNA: TGCGCCAGCGGGACGGAGGGTTACAATGAGCAGTTCTTC. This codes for CASGTEGYNEQFF.

The CDR3 DNA sequence: TGTGCCAGCAGATCACCGGGACAGGGATATGAAAAACTGTTTTTT. It codes for CASRSPGQGYEKLFF. The rearrangement uses TRBV6-5 and TRBJ1-4; 9 bases agree with TRBD1. The germline V gene has CDR1 MNHEY and CDR2 SVGAGI. V gave up 6 bases and J gave up 6 bases; unmatched junction bases: 8. This CDR3 is built from 15 residues.

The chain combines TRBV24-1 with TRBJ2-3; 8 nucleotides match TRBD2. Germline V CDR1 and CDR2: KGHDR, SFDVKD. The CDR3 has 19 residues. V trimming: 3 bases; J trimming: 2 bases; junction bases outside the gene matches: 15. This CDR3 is CATSDAPGGGKSPTDTQYF. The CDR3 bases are TGTGCCACCAGTGATGCCCCGGGAGGGGGGAAGTCTCCCACAGATACGCAGTATTTT.

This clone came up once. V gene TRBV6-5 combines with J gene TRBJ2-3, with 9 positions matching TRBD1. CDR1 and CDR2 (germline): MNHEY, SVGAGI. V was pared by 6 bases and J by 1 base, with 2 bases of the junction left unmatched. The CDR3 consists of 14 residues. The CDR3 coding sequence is TGTGCCAGCAGCAGGACAGGGGGCACAGATACGCAGTATTTT. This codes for CASSRTGGTDTQYF.

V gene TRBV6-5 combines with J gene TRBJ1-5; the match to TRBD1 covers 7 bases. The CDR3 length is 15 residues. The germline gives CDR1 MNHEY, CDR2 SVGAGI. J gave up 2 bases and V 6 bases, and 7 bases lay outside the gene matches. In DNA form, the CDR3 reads TGTGCCAGCAGGTTAGAAGGGGGCCGCAATCAGCCCCAGCATTTT. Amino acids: CASRLEGGRNQPQHF.

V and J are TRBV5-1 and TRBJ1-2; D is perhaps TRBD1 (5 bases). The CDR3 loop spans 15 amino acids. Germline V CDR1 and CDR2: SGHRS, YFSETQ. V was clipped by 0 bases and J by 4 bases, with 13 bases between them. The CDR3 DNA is TGCGCCAGCAGCTTGGATGCGGGACGGGGCTATGGCTACACCTTC. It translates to CASSLDAGRGYGYTF.

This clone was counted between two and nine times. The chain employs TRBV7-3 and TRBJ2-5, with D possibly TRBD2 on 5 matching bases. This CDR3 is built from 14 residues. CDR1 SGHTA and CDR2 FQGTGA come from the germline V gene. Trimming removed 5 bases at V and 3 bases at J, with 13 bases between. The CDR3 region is CASSPHPGKETQYF. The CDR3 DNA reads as TGTGCCAGCAGCCCCCATCCGGGGAAAGAGACCCAGTACTTC.

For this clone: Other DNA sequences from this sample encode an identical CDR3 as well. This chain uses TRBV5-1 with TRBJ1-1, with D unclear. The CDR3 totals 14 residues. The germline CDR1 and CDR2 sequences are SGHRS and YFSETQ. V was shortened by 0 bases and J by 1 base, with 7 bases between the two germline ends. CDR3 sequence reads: CASSLAWANTEAFF. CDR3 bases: TGCGCCAGCAGCTTGGCCTGGGCGAACACTGAAGCTTTCTTT. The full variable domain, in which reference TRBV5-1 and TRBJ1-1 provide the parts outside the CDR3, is KAGVTQTPRYLIKTRGQQVTLSCSPISGHRSVSWYQQTPGQGLQFLFEYFSETQRNKGNFPGRFSGRQFSNSRSEMNVSTLELGDSALYLCASSLAWANTEAFFGQGTRLTVV.

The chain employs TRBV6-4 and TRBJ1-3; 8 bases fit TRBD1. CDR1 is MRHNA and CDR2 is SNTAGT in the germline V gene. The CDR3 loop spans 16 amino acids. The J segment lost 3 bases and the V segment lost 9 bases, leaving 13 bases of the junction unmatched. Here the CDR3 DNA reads TGTGCCAGGAATCCCGGACAGGGTGTAGGTGGAAACACCATATATTTT. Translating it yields CARNPGQGVGGNTIYF.

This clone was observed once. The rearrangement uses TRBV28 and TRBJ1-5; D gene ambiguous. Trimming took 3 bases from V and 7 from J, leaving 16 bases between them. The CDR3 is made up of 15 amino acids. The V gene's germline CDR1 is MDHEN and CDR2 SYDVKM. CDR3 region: CASSLEGSKRQPQHF. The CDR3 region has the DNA TGTGCCAGCAGTTTGGAGGGCTCTAAGAGGCAGCCCCAGCATTTT.

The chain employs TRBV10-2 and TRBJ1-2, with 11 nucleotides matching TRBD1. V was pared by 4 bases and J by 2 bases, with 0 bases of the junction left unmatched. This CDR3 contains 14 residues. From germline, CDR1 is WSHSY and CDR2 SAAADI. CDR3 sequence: CASSGTGGNYGYTF. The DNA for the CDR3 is TGCGCCAGCAGTGGGACAGGGGGCAACTATGGCTACACCTTC.

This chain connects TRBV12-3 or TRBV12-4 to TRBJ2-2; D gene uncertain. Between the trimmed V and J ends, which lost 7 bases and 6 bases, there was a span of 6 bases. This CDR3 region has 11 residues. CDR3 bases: TGTGCCAGCAACTCCCCCGGGGAGCTGTTTTTT. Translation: CASNSPGELFF.

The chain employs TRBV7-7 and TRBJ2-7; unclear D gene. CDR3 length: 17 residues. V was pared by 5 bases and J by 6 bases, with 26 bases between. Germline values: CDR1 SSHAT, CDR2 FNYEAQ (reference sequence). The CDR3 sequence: CASSLALFRSSIGEQYF. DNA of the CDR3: TGTGCCAGCAGCCTGGCTCTTTTCCGCTCTTCGATTGGCGAGCAGTACTTC. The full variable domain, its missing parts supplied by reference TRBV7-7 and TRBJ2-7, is GAGVSQSPRYKVTKRGQDVTLRCDPISSHATLYWYQQALGQGPEFLTYFNYEAQPDKSGLPSDRFSAERPEGSISTLTIQRTEQRDSAMYRCASSLALFRSSIGEQYFGPGTRLTVT.